These T cell receptor beta chains were read from a single sample in a study of cytomegalovirus exposure and HLA in healthy donors. Method: immunoSEQ multiplex PCR; TCRdb's copy keeps in-frame clones and lacks some. The sample contains about 76,000 clones, about 69% of which appear only once. Sequencing was done on a sample of PBMCs. These receptors came from a woman aged 40-49 years in good health and CMV-seropositive. CDR3s include the opening cysteine and the closing phenylalanine or tryptophan. The order of the fields is V gene, D gene, clone size, CDR3 length, J gene, CDR3 protein, CDR3 DNA. The D gene is left open where the match is weak. Size tells how often a clone was seen (once, few, many) or the class of an expanded clone, and some rows leave it out.

>TRBV9|-|-|14|TRBJ2-1
CASSVAGVYNEQFF
TGTGCCAGCAGCGTAGCGGGGGTTTACAATGAGCAGTTCTTC
>TRBV30|-|-|16|TRBJ1-5
CAWSRRVGRVNQPQHF
TGTGCCTGGAGTAGGCGGGTAGGGAGAGTCAATCAGCCCCAGCATTTT
>TRBV7-9|TRBD2|-|16|TRBJ2-1
CASSLAGGRVYNEQFF
TGTGCCAGCAGCTTAGCGGGCGGGAGGGTATACAATGAGCAGTTCTTC
>TRBV5-5|-|-|16|TRBJ2-7
CASSDTVDSHSYEQYF
TGTGCCAGCAGCGATACAGTGGACAGCCATTCCTACGAGCAGTACTTC
>TRBV19|TRBD1|-|12|TRBJ1-1
CASRGQLGGAFF
TGTGCCAGTAGGGGACAGCTCGGAGGGGCTTTCTTT
>TRBV30|TRBD1|-|13|TRBJ1-5
CAWAGTGSHPQHF
TGTGCCTGGGCCGGGACAGGGAGTCACCCCCAGCATTTT
>TRBV27|TRBD2|few|16|TRBJ2-5
CASSSGLAGVEETQYF
TGTGCCAGCAGCTCGGGACTAGCGGGAGTAGAAGAGACCCAGTACTTC
>TRBV30|TRBD2|-|13|TRBJ2-1
CAWMSGGGGEQFF
TGTGCCTGGATGAGCGGGGGGGGAGGTGAGCAGTTCTTC
>TRBV15|TRBD2|-|16|TRBJ2-7
CATSREGGEDYYEQYF
TGTGCCACCAGCAGAGAGGGAGGGGAGGATTACTACGAGCAGTACTTC
>TRBV10-2|TRBD2|-|14|TRBJ2-1
CASRLAGGPSEQFF
TGCGCCAGCAGGCTAGCGGGAGGGCCCAGTGAGCAGTTCTTC